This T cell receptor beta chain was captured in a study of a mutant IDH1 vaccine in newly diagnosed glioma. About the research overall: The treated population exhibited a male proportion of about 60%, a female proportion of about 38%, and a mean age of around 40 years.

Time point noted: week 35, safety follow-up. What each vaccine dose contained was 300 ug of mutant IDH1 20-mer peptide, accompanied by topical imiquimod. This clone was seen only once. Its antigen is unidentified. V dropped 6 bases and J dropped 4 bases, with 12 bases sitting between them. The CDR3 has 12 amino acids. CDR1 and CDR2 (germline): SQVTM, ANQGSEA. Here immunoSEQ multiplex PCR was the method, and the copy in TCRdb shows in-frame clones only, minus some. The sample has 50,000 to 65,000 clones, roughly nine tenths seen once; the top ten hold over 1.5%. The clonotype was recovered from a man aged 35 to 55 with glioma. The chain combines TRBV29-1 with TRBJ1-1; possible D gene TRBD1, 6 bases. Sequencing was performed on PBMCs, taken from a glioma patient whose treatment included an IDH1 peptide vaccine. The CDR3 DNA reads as TGCAGCGTGTACAGGGAGGGCACTGAAGCTTTCTTT. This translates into CSVYREGTEAFF.